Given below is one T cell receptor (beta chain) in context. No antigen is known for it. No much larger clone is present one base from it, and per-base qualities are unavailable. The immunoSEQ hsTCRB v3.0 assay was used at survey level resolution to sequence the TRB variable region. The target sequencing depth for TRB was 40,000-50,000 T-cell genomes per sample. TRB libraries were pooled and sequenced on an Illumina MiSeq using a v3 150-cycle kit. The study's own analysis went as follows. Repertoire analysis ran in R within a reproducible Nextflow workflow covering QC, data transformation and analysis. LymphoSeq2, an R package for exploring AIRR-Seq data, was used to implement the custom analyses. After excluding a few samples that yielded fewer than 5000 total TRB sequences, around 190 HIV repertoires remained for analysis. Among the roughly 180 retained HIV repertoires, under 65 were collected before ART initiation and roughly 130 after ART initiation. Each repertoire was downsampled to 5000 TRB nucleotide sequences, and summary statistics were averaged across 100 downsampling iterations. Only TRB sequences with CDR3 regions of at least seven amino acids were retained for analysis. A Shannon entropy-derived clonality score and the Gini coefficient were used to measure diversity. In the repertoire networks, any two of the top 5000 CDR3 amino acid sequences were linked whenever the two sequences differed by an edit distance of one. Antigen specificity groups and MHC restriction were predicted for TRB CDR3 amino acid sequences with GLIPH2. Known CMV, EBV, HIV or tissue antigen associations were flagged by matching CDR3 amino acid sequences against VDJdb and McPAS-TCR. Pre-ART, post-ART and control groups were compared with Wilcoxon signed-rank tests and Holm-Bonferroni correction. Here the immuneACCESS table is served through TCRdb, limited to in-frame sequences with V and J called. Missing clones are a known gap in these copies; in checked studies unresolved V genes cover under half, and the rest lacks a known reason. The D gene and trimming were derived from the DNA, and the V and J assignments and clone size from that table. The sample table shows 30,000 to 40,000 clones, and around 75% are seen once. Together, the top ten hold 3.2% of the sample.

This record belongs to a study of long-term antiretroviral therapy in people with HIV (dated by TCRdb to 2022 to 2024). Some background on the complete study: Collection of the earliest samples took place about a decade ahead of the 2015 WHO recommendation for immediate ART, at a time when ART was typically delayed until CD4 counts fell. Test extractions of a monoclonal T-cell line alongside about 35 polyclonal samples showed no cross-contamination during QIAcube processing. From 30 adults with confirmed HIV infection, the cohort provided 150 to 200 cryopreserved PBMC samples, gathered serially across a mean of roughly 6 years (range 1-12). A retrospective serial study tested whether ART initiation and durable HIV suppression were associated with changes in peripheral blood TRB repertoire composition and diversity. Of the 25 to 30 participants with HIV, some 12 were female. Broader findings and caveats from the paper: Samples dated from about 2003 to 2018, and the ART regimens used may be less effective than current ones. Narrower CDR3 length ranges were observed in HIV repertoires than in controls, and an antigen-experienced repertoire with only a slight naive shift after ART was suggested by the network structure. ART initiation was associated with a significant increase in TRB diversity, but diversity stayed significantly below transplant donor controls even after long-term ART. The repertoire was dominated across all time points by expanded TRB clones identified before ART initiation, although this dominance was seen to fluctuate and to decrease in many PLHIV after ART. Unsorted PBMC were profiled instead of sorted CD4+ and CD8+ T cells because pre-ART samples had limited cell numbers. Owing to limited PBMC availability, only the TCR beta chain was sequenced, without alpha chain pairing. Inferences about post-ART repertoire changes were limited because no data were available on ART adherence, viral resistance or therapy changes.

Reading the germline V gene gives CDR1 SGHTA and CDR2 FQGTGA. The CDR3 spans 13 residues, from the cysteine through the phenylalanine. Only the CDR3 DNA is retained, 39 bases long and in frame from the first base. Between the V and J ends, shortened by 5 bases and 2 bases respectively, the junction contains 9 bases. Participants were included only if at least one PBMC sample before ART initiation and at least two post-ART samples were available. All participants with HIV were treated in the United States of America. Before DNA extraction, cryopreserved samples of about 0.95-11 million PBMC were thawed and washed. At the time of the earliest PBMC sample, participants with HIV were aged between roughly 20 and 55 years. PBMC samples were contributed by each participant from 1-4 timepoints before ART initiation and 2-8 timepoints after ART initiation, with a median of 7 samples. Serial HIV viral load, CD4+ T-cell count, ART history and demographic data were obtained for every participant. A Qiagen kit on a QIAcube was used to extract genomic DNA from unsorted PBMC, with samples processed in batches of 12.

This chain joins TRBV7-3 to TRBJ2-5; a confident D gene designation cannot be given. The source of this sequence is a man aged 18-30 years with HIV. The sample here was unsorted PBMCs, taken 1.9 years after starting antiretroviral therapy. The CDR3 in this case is CASSVGPQETQYF. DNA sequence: TGTGCCAGCAGCGTAGGGCCACAAGAGACCCAGTACTTC.